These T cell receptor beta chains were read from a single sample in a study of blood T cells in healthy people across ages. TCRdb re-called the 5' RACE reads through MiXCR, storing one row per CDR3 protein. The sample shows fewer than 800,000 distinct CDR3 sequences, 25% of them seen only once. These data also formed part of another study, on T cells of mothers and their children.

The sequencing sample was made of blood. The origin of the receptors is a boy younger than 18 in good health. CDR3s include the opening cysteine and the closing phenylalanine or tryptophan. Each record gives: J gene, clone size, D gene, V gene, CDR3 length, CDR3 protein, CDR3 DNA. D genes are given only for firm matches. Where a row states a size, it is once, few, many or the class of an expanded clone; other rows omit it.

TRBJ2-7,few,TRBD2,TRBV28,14,CASSEAGGWYEQYF,TGTGCCAGCAGCGAAGCGGGAGGGTGGTACGAGCAGTACTTC
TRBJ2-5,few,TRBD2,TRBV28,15,CATNENGRAEETQYF,TGTGCCACCAATGAGAACGGGAGGGCCGAGGAGACCCAGTACTTC
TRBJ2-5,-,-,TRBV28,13,CASSNQIQETQYF,TGTGCCAGCAGCAACCAGATCCAAGAGACCCAGTACTTC
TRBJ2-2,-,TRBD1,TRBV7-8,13,CASTPQGAGELFF,TGTGCCAGCACCCCACAGGGGGCCGGGGAGCTGTTTTTT
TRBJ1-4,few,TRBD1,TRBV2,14,CASSLTGGPEKLFF,TGTGCCAGCAGTCTGACAGGGGGTCCTGAAAAACTGTTTTTT
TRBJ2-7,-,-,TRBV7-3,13,CASRFYLGYEQYF,TGTGCCAGCCGCTTTTACCTAGGATACGAGCAGTACTTC
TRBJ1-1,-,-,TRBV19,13,CASSEDLGTEAFF,TGTGCCAGTTCCGAGGATTTGGGTACTGAAGCTTTCTTT
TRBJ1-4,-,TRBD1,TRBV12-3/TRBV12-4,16,CASSLGTGDFNEKLFF,TGTGCCAGCAGCCTCGGGACAGGGGACTTTAATGAAAAACTGTTTTTT
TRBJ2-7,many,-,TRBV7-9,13,CASSSGGGYEQYF,TGTGCCAGCAGCTCAGGGGGAGGCTACGAGCAGTACTTC
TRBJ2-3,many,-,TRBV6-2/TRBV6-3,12,CASSVGADTQYF,TGTGCCAGCAGTGTAGGGGCAGATACGCAGTATTTT